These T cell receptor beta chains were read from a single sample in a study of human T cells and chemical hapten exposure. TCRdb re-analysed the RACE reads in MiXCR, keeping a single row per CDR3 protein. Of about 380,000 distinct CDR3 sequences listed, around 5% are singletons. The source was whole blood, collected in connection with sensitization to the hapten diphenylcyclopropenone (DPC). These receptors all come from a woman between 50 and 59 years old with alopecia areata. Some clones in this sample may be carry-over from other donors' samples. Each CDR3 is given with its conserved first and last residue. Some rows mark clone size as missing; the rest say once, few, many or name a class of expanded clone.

CDR3aa: CASPRGQGMNTEAFF
abundance: NA
v_gene: TRBV6-1
j_gene: TRBJ1-1

CDR3aa: CASTEVGQGVRQETQYF
abundance: many
v_gene: TRBV19
j_gene: TRBJ2-5

CDR3aa: CASMIFLFEQYF
abundance: few
v_gene: TRBV2
j_gene: TRBJ2-7

CDR3aa: CSVEYSGLPYEQYF
abundance: many
v_gene: TRBV29-1
j_gene: TRBJ2-7

CDR3aa: CAISDQDRLPQYF
abundance: few
v_gene: TRBV10-3
j_gene: TRBJ2-3

CDR3aa: CASSVDPGNTGELFF
abundance: many
v_gene: TRBV9
j_gene: TRBJ2-2

CDR3aa: CASSLDVGVTDTQYF
abundance: many
v_gene: TRBV5-1
j_gene: TRBJ2-3

CDR3aa: CASSEWIPQGGYGYTF
abundance: many
v_gene: TRBV6-1
j_gene: TRBJ1-2

CDR3aa: CASSSPSISQGNEQFF
abundance: NA
v_gene: TRBV27
j_gene: TRBJ2-1

CDR3aa: CSVRTGGWNGYTF
abundance: many
v_gene: TRBV20-1
j_gene: TRBJ1-2

CDR3aa: CASSVGTAVNYGYTF
abundance: many
v_gene: TRBV9
j_gene: TRBJ1-2

CDR3aa: CSYGGGLASEQYF
abundance: many
v_gene: TRBV29-1
j_gene: TRBJ2-7

CDR3aa: CASSLGVSGGAGDTQYF
abundance: NA
v_gene: TRBV11-2
j_gene: TRBJ2-3

CDR3aa: CASSPTSGRAEQYF
abundance: few
v_gene: TRBV6-5
j_gene: TRBJ2-7

CDR3aa: CASSQDGGQMVRTPSYNEQFF
abundance: few
v_gene: TRBV4-1
j_gene: TRBJ2-1

CDR3aa: CASSYSRGAWAFF
abundance: NA
v_gene: TRBV6-5
j_gene: TRBJ1-1

CDR3aa: CASGRGWRDTEAFF
abundance: many
v_gene: TRBV7-2
j_gene: TRBJ1-1

CDR3aa: CASSYRDRNTEAFF
abundance: few
v_gene: TRBV5-6
j_gene: TRBJ1-1

CDR3aa: CASSPVKLAGEPYEQYF
abundance: many
v_gene: TRBV28
j_gene: TRBJ2-7

CDR3aa: CASSEVRGGGLDEQFF
abundance: many
v_gene: TRBV6-4
j_gene: TRBJ2-1

CDR3aa: CASSRIQGNTIYF
abundance: NA
v_gene: TRBV12-3/TRBV12-4
j_gene: TRBJ1-3

CDR3aa: CASSSGTRGLETQYF
abundance: few
v_gene: TRBV11-2
j_gene: TRBJ2-5

CDR3aa: CASSQEVGSGNTIYF
abundance: many
v_gene: TRBV4-2
j_gene: TRBJ1-3

CDR3aa: CASSLEGGRANEQFF
abundance: NA
v_gene: TRBV28
j_gene: TRBJ2-1

CDR3aa: CSVADRATGNTIYF
abundance: few
v_gene: TRBV29-1
j_gene: TRBJ1-3